This entry lists 25 T cell receptor beta chains sequenced from one sample in a study of blood T cell repertoires in COVID-19 (dated by TCRdb to 2020 to 2022). Libraries were made using the immunoSEQ multiplex PCR assay. In its TCRdb copy, this immuneACCESS table keeps in-frame sequences only and misses some clones. Where compared with another copy, unresolved V genes explain less than half of these, and the others have no known cause. This sample lists 250,000 to 300,000 clones; around 85% were detected once. Of the sample, about 10% falls within the top ten clones. Specimen: peripheral blood. These receptors all come from a woman aged 65 to 85 with acute or convalescent COVID-19.

The chain has TRBV2 and TRBJ2-3, with 10 positions matching TRBD1. CDR3 length: 15 amino acids. Per the germline V gene, CDR1 is SNHLY and CDR2 is FYNNEI. The V segment lost 4 bases and the J segment 2 bases; nucleotides outside the gene matches: 3. The CDR3: CASSGDRGFTDTQYF. The CDR3 nucleotides are TGTGCCAGCAGTGGGGACAGGGGTTTCACAGATACGCAGTATTTT. Full variable domain (outside the CDR3, taken from reference TRBV2 and TRBJ2-3): EPEVTQTPSHQVTQMGQEVILRCVPISNHLYFYWYRQILGQKVEFLVSFYNNEISEKSEIFDDQFSVERPDGSNFTLKIRSTKLEDSAMYFCASSGDRGFTDTQYFGPGTRLTVL.

The sample holds one count of this clone. The chain employs TRBV1 and TRBJ2-2; the DNA was not used to check the table's D call, TRBD2. TRBV1 is flagged as a pseudogene. CDR3 length: 17 residues. CDR3 in DNA: TGCACCAGCAGCGCTAACAGCGGGGGGGCCGTAACCGGGGAGCTGTTTTTT. Residues: CTSSANSGGAVTGELFF.

CDR3 DNA sequence: TGCAGCGTTGACGGGGAATATGACAATGAGCAGTTCTTC. This codes for CSVDGEYDNEQFF. The rearrangement links TRBV29-1 to TRBJ2-1, with D perhaps TRBD2 (5 bases). Germline-derived CDR1 and CDR2 are SQVTM and ANQGSEA. The CDR3 runs to 13 residues. V was shortened by 3 bases and J by 5 bases, with 11 bases between the two germline ends.

This chain uses TRBV19 with TRBJ1-2; unclear D gene. V was trimmed by 7 bases and J by 1 base, leaving 10 bases between them. Germline CDR1 reads LNHDA; CDR2 reads SQIVND (reference sequence). The CDR3 has 13 amino acids. CDR3 nucleotides: TGTGCCAGTACATCGAGGCTTAACTATGGCTACACCTTC. It encodes CASTSRLNYGYTF. The full variable domain, its missing parts supplied by reference TRBV19 and TRBJ1-2, is DGGITQSPKYLFRKEGQNVTLSCEQNLNHDAMYWYRQDPGQGLRLIYYSQIVNDFQKGDIAEGYSVSREKKESFPLTVTSAQKNPTAFYLCASTSRLNYGYTFGSGTRLTVV.

The chain links TRBV5-1 to TRBJ2-1, with 7 nucleotides matching TRBD2. CDR3 size: 15 residues. V dropped 1 base and J dropped 5; count of bases not matched to a gene: 6. Germline CDR1 reads SGHRS; CDR2 reads YFSETQ. CDR3 region: CASSLFGTKDNEQFF. CDR3 DNA sequence: TGCGCCAGCAGCTTGTTCGGGACTAAGGACAATGAGCAGTTCTTC.

This rearrangement joins TRBV5-4 to TRBJ1-2; 8 nucleotides line up with TRBD1. The germline V gene encodes CDR1 SGHNT and CDR2 YYREEE (reference sequence). With V trimmed by 4 bases and J by 8 bases, 10 bases remained unmatched. The CDR3 consists of 14 residues. DNA for the CDR3: TGTGCCAGCAGCCCCCGGACAGGGCTGTCCGGCTACACCTTC. Encoded protein: CASSPRTGLSGYTF.

This clone was counted a single time. J is TRBJ1-2 and V is TRBV6-2 or TRBV6-3, with TRBD1 identical over 9 bases. With V trimmed by 5 bases and J by 7 bases, 11 bases remained unmatched. The length of the CDR3 is 15 residues. Germline CDR1 and CDR2: MNHEY and SVGEGT. CDR3 sequence reads: CASSLTGGSLSGYTF. The CDR3 DNA reads as TGTGCCAGCAGTCTGACAGGGGGTTCGCTTTCTGGCTACACCTTC.

The genes are TRBV2 and TRBJ2-4; 11 bases line up with TRBD1. Germline V gene sequence: CDR1 SNHLY, CDR2 FYNNEI. Trimming took 7 bases from V and 6 from J; bases not matched to a gene: 5. This CDR3 region has 14 residues. The CDR3 is CASKLGQGGNIQYF. For the CDR3, the DNA is TGTGCCAGCAAACTGGGACAGGGGGGAAACATTCAGTACTTC.

The V call is TRBV3-1 (or the pseudogene TRBV3-2), the J call TRBJ1-3; no clear D gene. Trimming took 8 bases from V and 4 from J, leaving 9 bases between them. This CDR3 spans 12 amino acids. CDR1 is LGHDT and CDR2 is YNNKEL in the germline V gene (reference sequence). The CDR3 nucleotides are TGTGCCAGCGGAGGGAGAGGAAACACCATATATTTT. Protein: CASGGRGNTIYF.

The rearrangement uses TRBV5-4 and TRBJ2-2; D is unresolved. The germline V gene has CDR1 SGHNT and CDR2 YYREEE (reference sequence). V lost 4 bases and J lost 2, with 9 bases in between. The CDR3 loop spans 14 amino acids. The CDR3: CASSLRQNTGELFF. Here the CDR3 DNA reads TGTGCCAGCAGCCTCCGACAAAACACCGGGGAGCTGTTTTTT.

About this clone: At the DNA level, this CDR3 is encoded by other sequences in the same sample as well. The chain has TRBV20-1 and TRBJ2-7; D may be TRBD1 (7 bases). The V end was cut by 1 base, the J end by 7 bases, with 8 bases between. CDR1 and CDR2 (germline): DFQATT, SNEGSKA (reference sequence). CDR3 length: 11 amino acids. CDR3 bases: TGCAGTGCTAGAGCAGGGGGGGAGCAGTACTTC. Amino acid sequence: CSARAGGEQYF.

V usage is TRBV7-6 and J usage is TRBJ2-3, with 8 bases fitting TRBD2. Germline-derived CDR1 and CDR2 are SGHVS and FNYEAQ. V trimming: 5 bases; J trimming: 4 bases; junction bases outside the gene matches: 11. CDR3 size: 16 residues. CDR3 nucleotide sequence: TGTGCCAGCAGCGTCGAGGGACTAGGGATTCCAGATACGCAGTATTTT. Translating gives CASSVEGLGIPDTQYF.

The chain employs TRBV2 and TRBJ1-1, with D unresolved. CDR3 length equals 11 residues. Germline CDR1 and CDR2: SNHLY and FYNNEI. Trimming removed 4 bases from V and 5 bases from J, with 5 bases in between. The chain's CDR3 is CASSGETEAFF. The CDR3 nucleotides read TGTGCCAGCAGTGGGGAGACTGAAGCTTTCTTT.

The chain couples TRBV20-1 to TRBJ1-1; a possible D gene is TRBD1 (6 bases). This CDR3 is 13 amino acids long. CDR1 DFQATT and CDR2 SNEGSKA come from the germline V gene (reference sequence). With 3 bases removed from V and 3 bases from J, the gap between germline ends came to 11 bases. Written as DNA, the CDR3 is TGCAGTGCTAGTGGAGAGGGGGACACTGAAGCTTTCTTT. It yields the protein CSASGEGDTEAFF.

The CDR3 DNA reads as TGTGCCAGCAGCCGCGGCGGGGACCTCTCTGGAAACACCATATATTTT. This codes for CASSRGGDLSGNTIYF. The V call is TRBV3-1 (or the pseudogene TRBV3-2), the J call TRBJ1-3; possible D gene TRBD1, 5 bases. The CDR3 runs 16 residues. The germline gives CDR1 LGHDT, CDR2 YNNKEL (reference sequence). Trimming removed 4 bases at V and 0 bases at J, with 13 bases between.

The chain links TRBV18 to TRBJ1-5, with 8 bases lining up with TRBD1. Germline loops: CDR1 KGHSH, CDR2 LQKENI. There are 16 residues in the CDR3. The J segment lost 4 bases and the V segment lost 3 bases, leaving 8 bases of the junction unmatched. Here the CDR3 DNA reads TGTGCCAGCTCACCTTCAACAGGGGGGCGGAATCAGCCCCAGCATTTT. Translating it yields CASSPSTGGRNQPQHF.

This clone has only one observation. The chain links TRBV5-1 to TRBJ1-2; 9 positions agree with TRBD1. This CDR3 spans 14 amino acids. J lost 7 bases, V lost 0 bases, and 4 bases had no gene match. Germline lookup yields CDR1 SGHRS and CDR2 YFSETQ. The CDR3 loop reads CASSLDRGQGGYTF. In nucleotides, the CDR3 is TGCGCCAGCAGCTTGGACAGGGGGCAAGGTGGCTACACCTTC. The full variable domain, its missing parts supplied by reference TRBV5-1 and TRBJ1-2, is KAGVTQTPRYLIKTRGQQVTLSCSPISGHRSVSWYQQTPGQGLQFLFEYFSETQRNKGNFPGRFSGRQFSNSRSEMNVSTLELGDSALYLCASSLDRGQGGYTFGSGTRLTVV.

V usage is TRBV6-5 and J usage is TRBJ1-1; TRBD1 matches at 8 bases. The CDR3 is 13 amino acids. Germline V lookup: CDR1 MNHEY, CDR2 SVGAGI. V lost 6 bases to trimming and J lost 1 base; unmatched junction nucleotides: 1. Here the CDR3 reads CASRGTGNTEAFF. CDR3 bases: TGTGCCAGCAGGGGGACAGGGAACACTGAAGCTTTCTTT.

This sequence joins TRBV5-1 and TRBJ2-7; 9 nucleotides align to TRBD2. In germline, CDR1 is SGHRS, CDR2 YFSETQ. The CDR3 spans 14 residues. With V trimmed by 5 bases and J by 7 bases, 10 bases remained unmatched. The CDR3: CASRISGGRREQYF. The CDR3 nucleotides read TGCGCCAGCAGGATTAGCGGGGGTAGGCGGGAGCAGTACTTC. Complete variable domain (other parts from reference TRBV5-1 and TRBJ2-7): KAGVTQTPRYLIKTRGQQVTLSCSPISGHRSVSWYQQTPGQGLQFLFEYFSETQRNKGNFPGRFSGRQFSNSRSEMNVSTLELGDSALYLCASRISGGRREQYFGPGTRLTVT.

This rearrangement joins TRBV7-8 to TRBJ2-1, with D possibly TRBD2 on 6 matching bases. Trimming removed 6 bases from V and 8 bases from J, with 17 bases in between. CDR1 is SGHVS and CDR2 is FQNEAQ in the germline V gene. This CDR3 contains 14 residues. The CDR3 DNA reads TGTGCCAGCAGTTCGACCCTCGCGGGACATGAGCAGTTCTTC. Translated, it gives CASSSTLAGHEQFF.

The chain links TRBV10-1 to TRBJ2-1; possibly TRBD2 for D (5 bases). The CDR3 loop spans 18 amino acids. Germline-derived CDR1 and CDR2 are WNHNN and SYGVQD (reference sequence). Trimming took off 4 bases at V and 0 bases at J, with 19 bases between the two ends. The CDR3 spells CASSGRPAVGSSYNEQFF. The CDR3 DNA reads TGCGCCAGCAGTGGACGTCCGGCCGTAGGGAGCTCCTACAATGAGCAGTTCTTC.

The rearrangement links TRBV7-2 to TRBJ2-1; 8 bases are a match to TRBD2. The V gene end was trimmed by 1 base and the J gene end by 7 bases; junction bases not matched to a gene: 9. The length of the CDR3 is 16 residues. Per germline, CDR1 SGHTA and CDR2 FQGNSA. This CDR3 is CASSLVHGGARNEQFF. The DNA for the CDR3 is TGTGCCAGCAGCTTAGTTCACGGGGGGGCTAGGAATGAGCAGTTCTTC.

A word on this clone: Other nucleotide sequences in the sample specify the same CDR3. This rearrangement joins TRBV5-5 to TRBJ2-2, with D perhaps TRBD2 (5 bases). The CDR3 is 15 amino acids. Germline CDR1 and CDR2: SGHKS and YYEKEE (reference sequence). Trimming took off 7 bases at V and 1 base at J, with 14 bases between the two ends. The CDR3 spells CASWKRDRNTGELFF. In DNA form, the CDR3 reads TGTGCCAGCTGGAAACGGGATAGGAACACCGGGGAGCTGTTTTTT.

The rearrangement uses TRBV18 and TRBJ1-4, with 9 bases identical to TRBD1. There are 18 residues in the CDR3. V was clipped by 1 base and J by 7 bases; unmatched bases: 13. Germline V gene lookup returns CDR1 KGHSH and CDR2 LQKENI. The CDR3 here is CASSPQMSLGQGGEKLFF. The CDR3, as DNA: TGTGCCAGCTCACCACAGATGTCCTTGGGACAGGGCGGTGAAAAACTGTTTTTT.

The V gene is TRBV21-1, the J gene TRBJ1-6; the D segment call TRBD1 is taken from the table without a DNA check. TRBV21-1 is given as a pseudogene. This CDR3 is 18 amino acids long. In DNA, the CDR3 is TGTGCCAGCAGCAAAGGCCTCCGGGACAGGGGGAGAAATTCACCCCTCCACTTT. As protein: CASSKGLRDRGRNSPLHF.